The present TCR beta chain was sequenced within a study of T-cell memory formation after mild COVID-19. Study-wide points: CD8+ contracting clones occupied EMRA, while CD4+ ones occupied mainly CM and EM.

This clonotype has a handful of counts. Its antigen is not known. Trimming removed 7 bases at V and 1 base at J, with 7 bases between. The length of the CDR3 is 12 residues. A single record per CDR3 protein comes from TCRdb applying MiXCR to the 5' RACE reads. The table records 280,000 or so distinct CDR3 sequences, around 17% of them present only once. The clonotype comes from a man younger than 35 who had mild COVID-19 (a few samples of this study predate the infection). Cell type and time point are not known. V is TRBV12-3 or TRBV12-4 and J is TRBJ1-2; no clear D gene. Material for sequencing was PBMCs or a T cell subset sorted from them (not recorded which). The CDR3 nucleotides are TGTGCCAGCACCCCGGATAACTATGGCTACACCTTC. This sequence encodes CASTPDNYGYTF.